This T cell receptor (beta chain) is from a study of shared clonotypes between healthy human individuals. The overall study: CD4 naive cells filled three plates per donor, CD4 memory three, CD8 naive two and CD8 memory one. Study-wide results and caveats: Clonotypes that were shared across several donors made up roughly 5% of naive CD4 clonotypes. Blood was the only sampled material, and tissue repertoires likely differ.

Here immunoSEQ multiplex PCR was the method, and the copy in TCRdb shows in-frame clones only, minus some. This repertoire shows about 2.1 million clones, approximately 92% found once; its top ten account for about 1.7%. The CDR3 runs to 15 residues. Per germline, CDR1 SGHTA and CDR2 FQGNSA. Trimming pared 5 bases from V and 3 bases from J, leaving 17 bases between. Points on this clone: What it binds is not known.

The naive CD8 subset, CD45RO-negative cells positively selected for CCR7, excluded terminally differentiated effector memory CD45RA+ cells. The rearrangement joins TRBV7-2 to TRBJ2-7; D is possibly TRBD1 (6 bases). The TCR comes from a man between 18 and 29 years old in good health. Some clones in this sample may be carry-over from other donors' samples. Sequenced material: naive CD8+ T cells from PBMCs. The DNA of the CDR3 is TGTGCCAGCAGCCCCCTGTGGCAGGGGAGCTACGAGCAGTACTTC. It encodes CASSPLWQGSYEQYF.